These 30 T cell receptor beta chains were sequenced from one sample in a study of blood T cell repertoires in COVID-19. The table came from immunoSEQ multiplex PCR; TCRdb's copy has only in-frame clones and leaves some out. The sample includes 300,000 to 450,000 clones, 70% to 90% of them seen just once. The source material was peripheral blood. The origin of the receptors is a woman in her thirties with COVID-19, enrolled during active disease.

J is TRBJ2-7 and V is TRBV7-2, with 7 bases identical to TRBD2. From germline, CDR1 is SGHTA and CDR2 FQGNSA. The trim removed 1 base at V and 2 bases at J, leaving 5 bases unmatched. The CDR3 runs to 15 residues. The CDR3 is CASSLGGGTPYEQYV. CDR3 bases: TGTGCCAGCAGCTTAGGGGGAGGGACCCCCTACGAGCAGTACGTC.

The chain couples TRBV4-3 to TRBJ1-2, with D maybe TRBD1 (6 bases). V was shortened by 0 bases and J by 4 bases, with 18 bases between the two germline ends. Per the germline V gene, CDR1 is LGHNA and CDR2 is YSLEER. The CDR3 consists of 17 residues. CDR3 sequence reads: CASSQDQRGGQIYGYTF. The CDR3 nucleotides are TGCGCCAGCAGCCAAGATCAGCGGGGGGGGCAGATCTATGGCTACACCTTC.

The chain joins TRBV21-1 to TRBJ2-1; the table gives TRBD1 as D, unverified against the DNA. TRBV21-1 is described as a pseudogene. The CDR3 totals 15 residues. The CDR3 bases are TGTGCCAGCAGCAAAGAAACAGGGGCGCAGGGTGAGCAGTTCTTC. It yields the protein CASSKETGAQGEQFF.

This clone was picked up a small number of times. The rearrangement links TRBV5-1 to TRBJ1-1; TRBD1 is a possible D gene (6 bases). CDR3 length equals 14 residues. V shed 2 bases and J shed 4 bases, with 12 bases lying between them. The V gene's germline CDR1 is SGHRS and CDR2 YFSETQ. CDR3 sequence (DNA): TGCGCCAGCAGCTTTGAAGGGGGAGTCACTGAAGCTTTCTTT. It specifies CASSFEGGVTEAFF.

This chain links TRBV6-2 or TRBV6-3 with TRBJ2-7; perhaps TRBD2 as D (6 bases). The germline CDR1 and CDR2 sequences are MNHEY and SVGEGT. V was trimmed by 5 bases and J by 3 bases, leaving 8 bases between them. There are 12 residues in the CDR3. This chain's CDR3 is CASSPGGYEQYV. The CDR3 DNA follows: TGTGCCAGCAGTCCCGGGGGCTACGAGCAGTACGTC.

V gene TRBV28 combines with J gene TRBJ1-5; 7 nucleotides agree with TRBD1. This CDR3 is 12 amino acids long. CDR1 is MDHEN and CDR2 is SYDVKM in the germline V gene. The ends lost 6 bases at V and 9 bases at J; junction bases unmatched: 5. The CDR3 DNA is TGTGCCAGCAGGACAGGGCATGGGCCCCAGCATTTT. Translation: CASRTGHGPQHF.

This clone was seen more than once but under ten times. J is TRBJ1-6 and V is TRBV6-5, with D unclear. V dropped 1 base and J dropped 13 bases, with 8 bases sitting between them. The CDR3 runs 12 residues. Per the germline V gene, CDR1 is MNHEY and CDR2 is SVGAGI. CDR3 sequence: CASSYFSSPLHF. CDR3 DNA: TGTGCCAGCAGTTACTTTTCGTCTCCCCTCCACTTT.

The gene calls are TRBV12-3 or TRBV12-4 and TRBJ2-5, with TRBD1 as a possible D gene (6 bases). The CDR3 length is 13 residues. Between the trimmed V and J ends, which lost 1 base and 5 bases, there was a span of 8 bases. This CDR3 reads CASSLGQGETQYF. The CDR3 bases are TGTGCCAGCAGTTTAGGGCAGGGGGAGACCCAGTACTTC.

This clone was seen just once. This chain uses TRBV3-1 (or the pseudogene TRBV3-2) with TRBJ1-1; D might be TRBD1 (5 bases). The V gene lost 2 bases and the J gene lost 1 base, with 20 bases spanning the gap. Germline assignment: CDR1 LGHDT and CDR2 YNNKEL (reference sequence). The CDR3 length is 18 residues. The CDR3 reads CASSQSRRDSMWNTEAFF. The DNA of the CDR3 is TGTGCCAGCAGCCAATCCCGCCGCGACAGTATGTGGAACACTGAAGCTTTCTTT.

This chain's CDR3 is CASTGSVRGYTF. The CDR3 nucleotides are TGTGCCAGCACAGGGTCGGTTCGTGGCTACACCTTC. The chain employs TRBV12-3 or TRBV12-4 and TRBJ1-2, with a possible D match to TRBD1 (5 bases). V lost 7 bases to trimming and J lost 7 bases, with 13 bases between them. The CDR3 has 12 residues.

This clone occurred a few times. The chain recombines TRBV4-1 with TRBJ1-5; TRBD1 is a possible D gene (6 bases). The germline V gene encodes CDR1 MGHRA and CDR2 YSYEKL. V dropped 0 bases and J dropped 5 bases, with 14 bases sitting between them. The CDR3 is 16 residues long. The CDR3, as DNA: TGCGCCAGCAGCCAAGAGGGCGGGGAGGGGGATCAGCCCCAGCATTTT. This translates into CASSQEGGEGDQPQHF.

The V call is TRBV21-1, the J call TRBJ2-1; the table gives TRBD2 as D, unverified against the DNA. TRBV21-1 is shown as a pseudogene. This CDR3 spans 15 amino acids. CDR3 loop: CASSHLLLTDNEQFF. The CDR3, as DNA: TGTGCCAGCAGCCATCTACTCCTAACGGACAATGAGCAGTTCTTC.

V is TRBV7-6 and J is TRBJ2-5; TRBD2 might be the D (5 bases). This CDR3 contains 15 residues. Germline assignment: CDR1 SGHVS and CDR2 FNYEAQ. V gave up 2 bases and J gave up 1 base, with 11 bases separating them. The CDR3: CASSLIEGSQETQYF. DNA of the CDR3: TGTGCCAGCAGCTTAATAGAGGGCAGCCAAGAGACCCAGTACTTC.

The chain links TRBV6-2 or TRBV6-3 to TRBJ1-1; D is unresolved. Germline lookup yields CDR1 MNHEY and CDR2 SVGEGT. V lost 2 bases, J lost 7 bases, and 11 bases lay in between. CDR3 length: 13 amino acids. The CDR3 loop is CASSYGEQFEAFF. The CDR3, as DNA: TGTGCCAGCAGTTACGGAGAACAATTTGAAGCTTTCTTT.

The V and J genes are TRBV6-1 and TRBJ2-7; tentative D call: TRBD1 (5 bases). Germline V lookup: CDR1 MNHNS, CDR2 SASEGT. V lost 3 bases to trimming and J lost 3 bases, with 9 bases between them. The CDR3 runs to 13 residues. In nucleotides, the CDR3 is TGTGCCAGCAGTGATGGGGCGGACTACGAGCAGTACGTC. Amino acids: CASSDGADYEQYV.

The chain uses TRBV2 and TRBJ2-7, with 9 positions matching TRBD2. The trim removed 0 bases at V and 4 bases at J, leaving 7 bases unmatched. This CDR3 contains 16 residues. The germline CDR1 and CDR2 sequences are SNHLY and FYNNEI. The CDR3 sequence is CASSEAMASGKYEQYV. DNA for the CDR3: TGTGCCAGCAGTGAAGCGATGGCTAGCGGGAAATACGAGCAGTACGTC.

The chain has TRBV11-3 and TRBJ2-5, with 12 bases that match TRBD2. The V and J ends lost 5 bases and 3 bases, in that order; junction bases with no gene match: 7. The CDR3 sequence is 16 residues long. The germline gives CDR1 SGHNT, CDR2 YENEEA. The CDR3 region is CASSKTPSGREETQYF. Here the CDR3 DNA reads TGTGCCAGCAGCAAAACGCCTAGCGGGAGGGAAGAGACCCAGTACTTC.

This clone came up a few times. The chain employs TRBV11-2 and TRBJ2-1; TRBD2 is a possible D gene (6 bases). This CDR3 contains 15 residues. V was shortened by 2 bases and J by 0 bases, with 8 bases between the two germline ends. Germline assignment: CDR1 SGHAT and CDR2 FQNNGV. CDR3 in amino acids: CASSLIGSSYNEQFF. CDR3 nucleotide sequence: TGTGCCAGCAGCTTAATCGGGAGCTCCTACAATGAGCAGTTCTTC.

In nucleotides, the CDR3 is TGTGCCAGCAGTGCCATTCTGGGGGGGTCGCAGTACGTC. Protein sequence: CASSAILGGSQYV. V and J are TRBV25-1 and TRBJ2-7; TRBD2 matches at 7 bases. The J segment lost 9 bases and the V segment lost 4 bases, leaving 9 bases of the junction unmatched. CDR1 is MGHDK and CDR2 is SYGVNS in the germline V gene. The CDR3 covers 13 residues.

This chain connects TRBV10-2 to TRBJ2-1, with TRBD2 identical over 11 bases. This CDR3 is built from 17 residues. The V gene's germline CDR1 is WSHSY and CDR2 SAAADI. The ends lost 4 bases at V and 1 base at J; junction bases unmatched: 6. The CDR3 region is CASSGRLAGFSYNEQFF. As DNA, the CDR3 is TGCGCCAGCAGTGGCCGACTAGCGGGGTTTTCCTACAATGAGCAGTTCTTC.

The CDR3 loop reads CASSFPRTVNQPQHF. The DNA for the CDR3 is TGTGCCAGCAGTTTTCCGCGGACAGTAAATCAGCCCCAGCATTTT. J is TRBJ1-5 and V is TRBV28; D is perhaps TRBD1 (6 bases). CDR3 length: 15 residues. Trimming took 3 bases from V and 4 from J, leaving 13 bases between them. Germline assignment: CDR1 MDHEN and CDR2 SYDVKM. Full variable domain (missing parts from reference TRBV28 and TRBJ1-5): DVKVTQSSRYLVKRTGEKVFLECVQDMDHENMFWYRQDPGLGLRLIYFSYDVKMKEKGDIPEGYSVSREKKERFSLILESASTNQTSMYLCASSFPRTVNQPQHFGDGTRLSIL.

The chain has TRBV5-6 and TRBJ1-2, with TRBD1 as a possible D gene (5 bases). CDR1 is SGHDT, CDR2 YYEEEE, per germline. The CDR3 length is 15 residues. V lost 0 bases and J 3 bases, leaving 12 bases between the germline ends. The CDR3 DNA reads as TGTGCCAGCAGCTTGGCTGCCAGGGCGGACTATGGCTACACCTTC. The encoded protein is CASSLAARADYGYTF.

This clone was counted once. This rearrangement joins TRBV5-4 to TRBJ1-6, with TRBD1 as a possible D gene (5 bases). Germline CDR1 reads SGHNT; CDR2 reads YYREEE (reference sequence). This CDR3 contains 14 residues. V shed 4 bases and J shed 6 bases, with 11 bases lying between them. CDR3 in amino acids: CASSLGLSNSPLHF. In DNA, the CDR3 is TGTGCCAGCAGCCTGGGACTTAGTAATTCACCCCTCCACTTT.

This chain connects TRBV7-2 to TRBJ2-3; D is perhaps TRBD2 (6 bases). The germline CDR1 and CDR2 sequences are SGHTA and FQGNSA. The CDR3 contains 14 residues. Trimming pared 4 bases from V and 4 bases from J, leaving 12 bases between. The CDR3 region has the DNA TGTGCCAGCAGCTCACGGCGGGGTCCAGATACGCAGTATTTT. It translates to CASSSRRGPDTQYF.

This chain links TRBV7-8 with TRBJ2-5; the D gene is possibly TRBD1 (5 bases). The V gene lost 0 bases and the J gene lost 5 bases, with 16 bases spanning the gap. Germline V gene data show CDR1 as SGHVS and CDR2 as FQNEAQ. The CDR3 is 16 amino acids. The CDR3 reads CASSLAEQVSKETQYF. In nucleotides, the CDR3 is TGTGCCAGCAGCTTAGCCGAACAGGTTTCGAAGGAGACCCAGTACTTC.

The CDR3 protein is CASSLDWGEGYTF. The CDR3 DNA follows: TGTGCCAGCAGCTTAGATTGGGGGGAAGGCTACACCTTC. V is TRBV7-8 and J is TRBJ1-2, with D perhaps matching TRBD1 (5 bases). The CDR3 is 13 residues long. Trimming removed 1 base from V and 8 bases from J, with 11 bases in between. CDR1 SGHVS and CDR2 FQNEAQ come from the germline V gene.

The table lists this clone with a count of one. The rearrangement uses TRBV10-3 and TRBJ1-1, with a weak D call TRBD1 (5 bases). Trimming left V 7 bases short and J 1 base short, with 10 bases between. Per germline, CDR1 ENHRY and CDR2 SYGVKD. This CDR3 comprises 13 residues. CDR3 loop: CAIKQGTNTEAFF. The CDR3 DNA reads TGTGCCATCAAGCAGGGTACGAACACTGAAGCTTTCTTT.

Concerning this clone itself: The junction departs from the called germline gene at one end, perhaps through a read error. The rearrangement uses TRBV12-3 or TRBV12-4 and TRBJ1-1; 7 bases are shared with TRBD1. This CDR3 spans 12 amino acids. In nucleotides, the CDR3 is TGTGCCAGCACCATTACCTTTAGCGACAGGGACTTT. Translation: CASTITFSDRDF.

This sequence joins TRBV5-1 and TRBJ2-7; a possible D gene is TRBD1 (5 bases). This CDR3 comprises 14 residues. V was trimmed by 7 bases and J by 2 bases, leaving 16 bases between them. Germline CDR1 reads SGHRS; CDR2 reads YFSETQ. CDR3 loop: CASPLGTGPYEQYV. The CDR3 nucleotides are TGCGCCAGCCCCTTGGGCACAGGTCCCTACGAGCAGTACGTC.

Remarks on this clone: The identical CDR3 is also encoded by other nucleotide sequences in the sample. V usage is TRBV7-2 and J usage is TRBJ2-7; the match to TRBD2 covers 7 bases. This CDR3 contains 14 residues. Germline V gene lookup returns CDR1 SGHTA and CDR2 FQGNSA. V was clipped by 5 bases and J by 4 bases; unmatched bases: 8. The CDR3 coding sequence is TGTGCCAGCAGCCCGGGGGGTACTCTTTACGAGCAGTACGTC. Translation gives CASSPGGTLYEQYV.